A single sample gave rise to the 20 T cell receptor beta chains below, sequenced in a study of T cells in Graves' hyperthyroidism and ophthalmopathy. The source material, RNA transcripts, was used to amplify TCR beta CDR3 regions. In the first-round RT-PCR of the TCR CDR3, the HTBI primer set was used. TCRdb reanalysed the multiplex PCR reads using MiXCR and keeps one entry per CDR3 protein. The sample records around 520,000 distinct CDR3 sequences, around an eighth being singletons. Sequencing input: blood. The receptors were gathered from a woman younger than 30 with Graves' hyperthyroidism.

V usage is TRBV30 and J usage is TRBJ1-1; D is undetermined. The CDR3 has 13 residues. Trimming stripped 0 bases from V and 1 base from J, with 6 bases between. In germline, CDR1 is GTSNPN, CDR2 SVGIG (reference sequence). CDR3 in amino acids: CAWSVVTNTEAFF. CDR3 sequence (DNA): TGTGCCTGGAGTGTGGTTACGAACACTGAAGCTTTCTTT.

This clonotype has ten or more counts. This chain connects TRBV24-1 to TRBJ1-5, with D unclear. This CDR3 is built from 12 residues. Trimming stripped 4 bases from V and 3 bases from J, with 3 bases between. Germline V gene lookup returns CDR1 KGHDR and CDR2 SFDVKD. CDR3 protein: CATSEHNQPQHF. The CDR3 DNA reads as TGTGCCACCAGTGAGCACAATCAGCCCCAGCATTTT.

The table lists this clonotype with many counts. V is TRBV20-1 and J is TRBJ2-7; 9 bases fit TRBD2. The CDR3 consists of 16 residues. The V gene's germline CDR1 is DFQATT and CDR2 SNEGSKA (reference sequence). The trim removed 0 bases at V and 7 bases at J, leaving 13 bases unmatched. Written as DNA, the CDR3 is TGCAGTGCTAGAGATTGGGGCGGGAGGGCCACGGGAGAGCAGTACTTC. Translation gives CSARDWGGRATGEQYF.

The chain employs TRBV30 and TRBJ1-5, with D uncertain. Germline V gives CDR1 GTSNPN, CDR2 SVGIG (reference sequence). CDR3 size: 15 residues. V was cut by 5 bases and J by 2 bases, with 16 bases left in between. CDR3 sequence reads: CAWSAEERGNQPQHF. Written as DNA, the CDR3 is TGTGCCTGGTCGGCGGAGGAAAGGGGCAATCAGCCCCAGCATTTT.

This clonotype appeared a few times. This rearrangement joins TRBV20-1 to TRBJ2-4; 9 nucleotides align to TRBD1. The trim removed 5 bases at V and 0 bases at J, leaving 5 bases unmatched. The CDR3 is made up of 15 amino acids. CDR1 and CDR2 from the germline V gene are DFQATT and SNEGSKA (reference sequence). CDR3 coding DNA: TGCAGTGCTTACACAGGGGGCTTAGCCAAAAACATTCAGTACTTC. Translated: CSAYTGGLAKNIQYF.

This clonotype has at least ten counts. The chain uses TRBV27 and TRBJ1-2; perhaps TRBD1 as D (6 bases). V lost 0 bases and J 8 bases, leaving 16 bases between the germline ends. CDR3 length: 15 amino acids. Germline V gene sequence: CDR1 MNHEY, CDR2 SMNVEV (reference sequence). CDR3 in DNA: TGTGCCAGCAGTTTATCGGGACCAGGGGAAGAGGGCTACACCTTC. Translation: CASSLSGPGEEGYTF.

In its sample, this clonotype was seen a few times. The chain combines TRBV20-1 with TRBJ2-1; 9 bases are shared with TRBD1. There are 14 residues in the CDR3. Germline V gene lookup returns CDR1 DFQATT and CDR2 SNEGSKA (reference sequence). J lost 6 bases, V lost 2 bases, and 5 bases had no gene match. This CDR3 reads CSARRWDRVNEQFF. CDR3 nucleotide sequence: TGCAGTGCTAGAAGGTGGGACAGGGTCAATGAGCAGTTCTTC.

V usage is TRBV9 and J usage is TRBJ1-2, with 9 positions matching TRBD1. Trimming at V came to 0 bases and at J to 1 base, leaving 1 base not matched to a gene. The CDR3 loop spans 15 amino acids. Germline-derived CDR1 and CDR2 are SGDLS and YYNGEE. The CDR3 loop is CASSVGDRVNYGYTF. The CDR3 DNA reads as TGTGCCAGCAGCGTAGGGGACAGGGTTAACTATGGCTACACCTTC.

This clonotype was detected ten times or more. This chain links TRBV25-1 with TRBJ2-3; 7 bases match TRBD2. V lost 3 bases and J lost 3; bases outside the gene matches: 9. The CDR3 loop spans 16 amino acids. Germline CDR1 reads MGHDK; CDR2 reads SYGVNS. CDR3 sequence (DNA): TGTGCCAGCAGTGATCTGGGGGGGAGAGGTACAGATACGCAGTATTTT. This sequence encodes CASSDLGGRGTDTQYF.

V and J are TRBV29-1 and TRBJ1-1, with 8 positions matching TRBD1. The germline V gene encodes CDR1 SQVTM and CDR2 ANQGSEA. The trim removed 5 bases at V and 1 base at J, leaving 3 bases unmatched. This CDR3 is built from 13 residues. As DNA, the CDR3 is TGCAGCGTTAAGGGGACAGGGAACACTGAAGCTTTCTTT. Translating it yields CSVKGTGNTEAFF.

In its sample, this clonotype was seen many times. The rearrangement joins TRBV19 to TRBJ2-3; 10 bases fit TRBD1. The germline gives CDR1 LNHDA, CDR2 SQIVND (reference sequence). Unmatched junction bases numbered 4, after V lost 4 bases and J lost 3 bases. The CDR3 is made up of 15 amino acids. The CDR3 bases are TGTGCCAGTAGTAGCCGGGACAGGGGTACAGATACGCAGTATTTT. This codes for CASSSRDRGTDTQYF.

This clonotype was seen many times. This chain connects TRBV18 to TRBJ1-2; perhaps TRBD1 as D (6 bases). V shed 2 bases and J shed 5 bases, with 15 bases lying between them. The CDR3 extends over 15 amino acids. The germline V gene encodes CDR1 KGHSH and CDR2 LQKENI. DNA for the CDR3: TGTGCCAGCTCACCAGAGGGGGATTTCCCTTATGGCTACACCTTC. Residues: CASSPEGDFPYGYTF.

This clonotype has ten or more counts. The CDR3 coding sequence is TGTGCCAGCAGCTTGGGAAGCGGGAGGTACACAGATACGCAGTATTTT. Translation gives CASSLGSGRYTDTQYF. J is TRBJ2-3 and V is TRBV7-8, with 9 positions matching TRBD2. Germline V gene lookup returns CDR1 SGHVS and CDR2 FQNEAQ. This CDR3 region has 16 residues. The V gene end was trimmed by 3 bases and the J gene end by 2 bases; junction bases not matched to a gene: 6.

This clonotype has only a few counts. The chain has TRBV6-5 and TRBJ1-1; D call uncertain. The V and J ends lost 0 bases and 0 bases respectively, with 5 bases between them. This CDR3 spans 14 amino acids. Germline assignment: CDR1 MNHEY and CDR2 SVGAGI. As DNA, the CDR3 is TGTGCCAGCAGTTACTCGAGAGTGAACACTGAAGCTTTCTTT. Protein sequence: CASSYSRVNTEAFF.

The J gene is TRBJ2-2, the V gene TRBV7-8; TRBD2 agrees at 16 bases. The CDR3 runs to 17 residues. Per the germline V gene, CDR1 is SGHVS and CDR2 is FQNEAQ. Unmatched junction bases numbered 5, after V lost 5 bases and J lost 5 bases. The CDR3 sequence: CASSPGTSGRVTGELFF. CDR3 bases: TGTGCCAGCAGCCCGGGGACTAGCGGGAGGGTAACCGGGGAGCTGTTTTTT.

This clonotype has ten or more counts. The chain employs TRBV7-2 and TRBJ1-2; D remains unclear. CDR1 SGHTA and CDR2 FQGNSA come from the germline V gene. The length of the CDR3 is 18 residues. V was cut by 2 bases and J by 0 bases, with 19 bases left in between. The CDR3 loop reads CASSLPRPSGVSNYGYTF. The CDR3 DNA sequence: TGTGCCAGCAGCTTACCTCGACCTAGTGGGGTTTCTAACTATGGCTACACCTTC.

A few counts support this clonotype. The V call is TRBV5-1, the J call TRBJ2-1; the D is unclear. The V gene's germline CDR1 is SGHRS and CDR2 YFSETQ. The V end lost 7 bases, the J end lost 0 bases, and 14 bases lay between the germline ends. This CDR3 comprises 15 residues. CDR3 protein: CASRPEASSYNEQFF. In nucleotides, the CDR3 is TGCGCCAGCCGCCCAGAGGCTTCCTCCTACAATGAGCAGTTCTTC.

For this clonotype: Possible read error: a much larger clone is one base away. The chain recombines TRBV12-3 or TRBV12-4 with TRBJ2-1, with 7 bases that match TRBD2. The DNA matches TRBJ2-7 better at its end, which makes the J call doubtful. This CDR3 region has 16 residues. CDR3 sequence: CATSTGAAGSYNEQYF. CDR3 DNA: TGTGCCACCAGTACTGGGGCAGCGGGAAGCTACAATGAGCAGTACTTC.

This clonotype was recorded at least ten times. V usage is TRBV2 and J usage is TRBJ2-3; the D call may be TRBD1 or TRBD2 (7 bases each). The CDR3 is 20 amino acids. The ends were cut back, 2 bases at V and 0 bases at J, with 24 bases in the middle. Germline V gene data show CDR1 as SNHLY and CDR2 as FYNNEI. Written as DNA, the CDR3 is TGTGCCAGCAGTGAACCCCGGGACAGTCCACCCGGGGGGAGCACAGATACGCAGTATTTT. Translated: CASSEPRDSPPGGSTDTQYF.

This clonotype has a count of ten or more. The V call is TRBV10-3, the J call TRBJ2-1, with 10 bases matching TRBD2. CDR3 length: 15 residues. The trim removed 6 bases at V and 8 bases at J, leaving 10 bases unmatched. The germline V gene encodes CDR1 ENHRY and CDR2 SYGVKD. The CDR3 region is CAIRPLAGEVDEQFF. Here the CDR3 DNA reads TGTGCCATCAGACCGCTAGCGGGAGAGGTCGATGAGCAGTTCTTC.